The T cell receptor beta chain under discussion was sequenced for a study of T cell changes during pregnancy in multiple sclerosis. Sequencing was performed with immunoSEQ multiplex PCR; in TCRdb, only in-frame clones are kept and a portion is missing. The data contain 30,000 to 45,000 clones, around 90% of them singletons. CDR3 length: 14 residues. Germline V lookup: CDR1 GTSNPN, CDR2 SVGIG (reference sequence). This specimen consisted of CD4+ T cells from peripheral blood mononuclear cells, obtained after pregnancy. The gene calls are TRBV30 and TRBJ2-5, with D possibly being TRBD2 (6 bases). The J call may be wrong; the DNA end is better matched by TRBJ2-7. The sequence was collected from a female donor in good health, enrolled as a control in a pregnancy study. The CDR3 DNA reads TGTGCCTGGGAAGTGGACGGGGGATCCTACGAGCAGTACTTC. This translates into CAWEVDGGSYEQYF.